Shown below are 17 T cell receptor beta chains from a single sample sequenced in a study of response to subunit inactivated influenza vaccine (dated by TCRdb to the late 2010s). Libraries came from RT-PCR. TCRdb shows the sequencer as Illumina HiSeq 2500. The public sequencing data were trimmed at Q25 with fastp and processed into clonotypes with MiXCR by TCRdb, which kept only in-frame beta chains. CDR3 protein duplicates are merged, each entry listing the most common genes and DNA. This sample lists hundreds of thousands of distinct CDR3 sequences; about 11% were detected once. The ten largest clones add up to roughly a tenth of the sample. The starting material was PBMCs from blood, obtained on the day of vaccination. Every receptor here comes from a man aged 45 to 65 who received an inactivated influenza vaccine. Donor details come from another sample of the same person, matched by shared clones.

This chain links TRBV29-1 with TRBJ2-7; no clear D. The CDR3 consists of 11 residues. CDR1 SQVTM and CDR2 ANQGSEA come from the germline V gene. Trimming stripped 4 bases from V and 4 bases from J, with 8 bases between. For the CDR3, the DNA is TGCAGCGTTGCAGTAGATTACGAGCAGTACTTC. Translation: CSVAVDYEQYF.

V is TRBV6-2 or TRBV6-3 and J is TRBJ1-2; D gene unclear. V was pared by 0 bases and J by 2 bases, with 16 bases between. The CDR3 contains 17 residues. Per germline, CDR1 MNHEY and CDR2 SVGEGT. The CDR3 protein is CASSYSSRPLSNYGYTF. CDR3 coding DNA: TGTGCCAGCAGTTACTCGAGTCGACCCTTGTCGAACTATGGCTACACCTTC.

This chain uses TRBV6-5 with TRBJ2-7, with 8 bases fitting TRBD2. V gave up 4 bases and J gave up 7 bases; unmatched junction bases: 9. Germline V lookup: CDR1 MNHEY, CDR2 SVGAGI. The CDR3 totals 14 residues. The CDR3: CASSSFGRAMEQYF. The DNA of the CDR3 is TGTGCCAGCAGTTCCTTCGGGAGGGCCATGGAGCAGTACTTC.

This clonotype was detected a few times. This chain joins TRBV5-1 and TRBJ2-2, with D perhaps TRBD1 or TRBD2 (5 bases each). The CDR3 contains 16 residues. V was pared by 0 bases and J by 4 bases, with 13 bases between. Germline-derived CDR1 and CDR2 are SGHRS and YFSETQ. The CDR3 loop is CASSLEERGATGELFF. CDR3 nucleotide sequence: TGCGCCAGCAGCTTGGAGGAGCGAGGGGCCACCGGGGAGCTGTTTTTT.

This clonotype was detected a few times. CDR3 DNA sequence: TGTGCCAGCAGTTATTCACAGGATTCACCCCTCCACTTT. Encoded protein: CASSYSQDSPLHF. The chain combines TRBV2 with TRBJ1-6; maybe TRBD1 (5 bases). The CDR3 length is 13 residues. The germline V gene encodes CDR1 SNHLY and CDR2 FYNNEI. Between the trimmed V and J ends, which lost 5 bases and 8 bases, there was a span of 10 bases.

The table lists this clonotype with a few counts. The rearrangement joins TRBV6-5 to TRBJ1-3; D not certain. CDR3 length: 13 amino acids. Germline CDR1 is MNHEY and CDR2 is SVGAGI. V gave up 5 bases and J gave up 3 bases, with 8 bases separating them. The CDR3 DNA reads as TGTGCCAGCAGTACTGCGTTTGGAAACACCATATATTTT. This sequence encodes CASSTAFGNTIYF.

This clonotype turned up a few times. This could be a read error, since a much larger clone is one nucleotide away. V is TRBV20-1 and J is TRBJ2-2, with unresolved D. Germline values: CDR1 DFQATT, CDR2 SNEGSKA (reference sequence). The CDR3 has 16 amino acids. CDR3 in amino acids: CCTHKGEGRNTGELFF. The CDR3, as DNA: TGCTGCACACATAAGGGCGAAGGGCGGAACACCGGGGAGCTGTTTTTT.

This clonotype was observed at least ten times. The chain links TRBV6-2 or TRBV6-3 to TRBJ2-5; D remains ambiguous. The V gene's germline CDR1 is MNHEY and CDR2 SVGEGT. V lost 2 bases to trimming and J lost 5 bases, with 6 bases between them. The CDR3 is 12 residues long. Here the CDR3 DNA reads TGTGCCAGCAGTTACGTCGGGGAGACCCAGTACTTC. This sequence encodes CASSYVGETQYF.

The chain couples TRBV9 to TRBJ2-6; D is uncertain. This CDR3 is 15 amino acids long. V was clipped by 3 bases and J by 4 bases, with 11 bases between them. Germline CDR1 reads SGDLS; CDR2 reads YYNGEE. CDR3 nucleotides: TGTGCCAGCAGCGCCTTGTCTGGGGGGGCCAACGTCCTGACTTTC. This sequence encodes CASSALSGGANVLTF.

At least ten counts were recorded for this clonotype. The chain joins TRBV7-2 to TRBJ2-7; D possibly matches TRBD1 or TRBD2 (5 bases each). The CDR3 loop spans 13 amino acids. V gave up 3 bases and J gave up 5 bases, with 11 bases separating them. In germline, CDR1 is SGHTA, CDR2 FQGNSA. CDR3 residues: CASSFGTVHEQYF. As DNA, the CDR3 is TGTGCCAGCAGCTTCGGGACCGTCCACGAGCAGTACTTC.

V usage is TRBV7-9 and J usage is TRBJ2-3; the match to TRBD1 covers 10 bases. The CDR3 contains 16 residues. With V trimmed by 1 base and J by 2 bases, 3 bases remained unmatched. Germline assignment: CDR1 SEHNR and CDR2 FQNEAQ (reference sequence). For the CDR3, the DNA is TGTGCCAGCAGCTTAGGGGACAGGGGATCCACAGATACGCAGTATTTT. Encoded protein: CASSLGDRGSTDTQYF.

This clonotype was picked up many times. The chain combines TRBV10-3 with TRBJ1-1; D is unclear. V was trimmed by 3 bases and J by 0 bases, leaving 5 bases between them. CDR1 and CDR2 from the germline V gene are ENHRY and SYGVKD. This CDR3 is built from 13 residues. The CDR3: CAISEVLNTEAFF. The CDR3 coding sequence is TGTGCCATCAGTGAAGTCCTGAACACTGAAGCTTTCTTT.

This chain's CDR3 is CASSPPWRGRALYEQYF. In nucleotides, the CDR3 is TGTGCCAGCAGTCCCCCTTGGAGGGGGAGGGCCCTCTACGAGCAGTACTTC. The chain is built from TRBV6-2 or TRBV6-3 and TRBJ2-7; a possible D gene is TRBD2 (7 bases). Germline V gene sequence: CDR1 MNHEY, CDR2 SVGEGT. CDR3 size: 17 residues. V dropped 5 bases and J dropped 3 bases, with 23 bases sitting between them.

The V gene is TRBV4-1, the J gene TRBJ2-5; D is possibly TRBD1 or TRBD2 (5 bases each). The V end lost 1 base, the J end lost 4 bases, and 13 bases lay between the germline ends. The V gene's germline CDR1 is MGHRA and CDR2 YSYEKL. The CDR3 runs to 15 residues. CDR3 residues: CASSQVEGAGETQYF. DNA of the CDR3: TGCGCCAGCAGCCAAGTTGAAGGGGCGGGAGAGACCCAGTACTTC.

This clonotype was found a few times. The chain recombines TRBV12-3 or TRBV12-4 with TRBJ1-6; maybe TRBD1 (5 bases). The length of the CDR3 is 14 residues. The ends were cut back, 5 bases at V and 10 bases at J, with 15 bases in the middle. The CDR3 bases are TGTGCCAGCAGTCGGGGGGACTCAGGATCACCCCTCCACTTT. Translation gives CASSRGDSGSPLHF.

This clonotype was recorded at least ten times. The V gene is TRBV7-2, the J gene TRBJ1-5; D may be TRBD1 (5 bases). V was trimmed by 3 bases and J by 2 bases, leaving 11 bases between them. Germline loops: CDR1 SGHTA, CDR2 FQGNSA. There are 15 residues in the CDR3. For the CDR3, the DNA is TGTGCCAGCAGCTTGGCAGGGCTAGGCAATCAGCCCCAGCATTTT. Amino acids: CASSLAGLGNQPQHF.

The V gene is TRBV11-2, the J gene TRBJ2-3; D perhaps matches TRBD2 (7 bases). The CDR3 is 15 residues long. Trimming pared 8 bases from V and 4 bases from J, leaving 19 bases between. Germline CDR1 and CDR2: SGHAT and FQNNGV. The CDR3 DNA reads as TGTGCCAGCGAATGGGGGGGGGGCCTCCCAGATACGCAGTATTTT. Translated, it gives CASEWGGGLPDTQYF.